The 18 T cell receptor beta chains below were found in one sample sequenced in a study of somatic mutations in cytotoxic T cells in rheumatoid arthritis (dated by TCRdb to 2017 to 2019). Library construction relied on the immunoSEQ multiplex PCR assay. TCRdb's version of the immuneACCESS table is confined to in-frame rearrangements and falls short of the full clone set. An unresolved V gene accounts for under half of the shortfall where checked; the remainder is of unknown origin. Counted in this sample were about 30,000 clones; 82% of them appeared once. The ten most abundant clones make up more than 6.5% of the sample. Sequenced material: CD8+ T cells sorted from blood. The receptors were gathered from an adult with rheumatoid arthritis.

The chain recombines TRBV5-5 with TRBJ1-1; 7 nucleotides agree with TRBD1. The CDR3 spans 13 residues. CDR1 SGHKS and CDR2 YYEKEE come from the germline V gene (reference sequence). V gave up 5 bases and J gave up 6 bases; unmatched junction bases: 7. Here the CDR3 reads CASRPGTEPEAFF. CDR3 in DNA: TGTGCCAGCAGGCCGGGGACAGAACCTGAAGCTTTCTTT.

This clone was seen a single time. The V gene is TRBV5-1, the J gene TRBJ1-1; no clear D gene. The V gene's germline CDR1 is SGHRS and CDR2 YFSETQ. The CDR3 runs 13 residues. V lost 0 bases and J lost 1, with 4 bases in between. CDR3 in DNA: TGCGCCAGCAGCTTGGTCAGGAACACTGAAGCTTTCTTT. Its translation: CASSLVRNTEAFF.

The rearrangement links TRBV4-2 to TRBJ2-1, with TRBD2 matching over 13 bases. This CDR3 has 16 residues. V gave up 1 base and J gave up 9 bases; unmatched junction bases: 6. Per germline, CDR1 LGHNA and CDR2 YNFKEQ. The CDR3 DNA is TGTGCCAGCAGCCAAGTGACTAGCGGGGGGCCATCTGAGCAGTTCTTC. Residues: CASSQVTSGGPSEQFF.

This rearrangement joins TRBV5-1 to TRBJ2-2; D gene unclear. The germline V and J ends were trimmed by 5 bases and 0 bases, with 8 bases remaining between them. From germline, CDR1 is SGHRS and CDR2 YFSETQ. The CDR3 runs to 14 residues. This CDR3 reads CASSWLTNTGELFF. CDR3 nucleotide sequence: TGCGCCAGCAGTTGGCTTACGAACACCGGGGAGCTGTTTTTT.

As to this clone: Within the sample, other DNA sequences also encode this same CDR3. V gene TRBV27 combines with J gene TRBJ2-7; D might be TRBD1 (5 bases). The V end lost 2 bases, the J end lost 3 bases, and 8 bases lay between the germline ends. The CDR3 spans 13 residues. Germline V gives CDR1 MNHEY, CDR2 SMNVEV (reference sequence). The CDR3 region has the DNA TGTGCCAGCAGTTTAGGAACAGGCTACGAGCAGTACTTC. Protein: CASSLGTGYEQYF.

This rearrangement joins TRBV7-2 to TRBJ2-5; TRBD1 matches 7 bases. The CDR3 spans 16 residues. V shed 4 bases, J shed 0 bases, and the junction held 8 bases outside the gene matches. The V gene's germline CDR1 is SGHTA and CDR2 FQGNSA. CDR3 nucleotide sequence: TGTGCCAGCAGCTCCACGGGACAGCGAGACCAAGAGACCCAGTACTTC. It is translated as CASSSTGQRDQETQYF.

The V gene is TRBV5-8, the J gene TRBJ2-7, with D tentatively TRBD1 or TRBD2 (5 bases each). Germline values: CDR1 SGHTS, CDR2 YDEGEE. This CDR3 contains 13 residues. V was trimmed by 2 bases and J by 6 bases, leaving 12 bases between them. In DNA, the CDR3 is TGTGCCAGCAGCTTTCGAGGGGCGGGCGAGCAGTACTTC. Protein sequence: CASSFRGAGEQYF.

V is TRBV5-1 and J is TRBJ2-2; TRBD2 might be the D (5 bases). With 0 bases removed from V and 5 bases from J, the gap between germline ends came to 5 bases. Germline V gene lookup returns CDR1 SGHRS and CDR2 YFSETQ. There are 13 residues in the CDR3. The CDR3: CASSLGGTGELFF. In nucleotides, the CDR3 is TGCGCCAGCAGCTTGGGAGGGACCGGGGAGCTGTTTTTT.

The chain combines TRBV7-9 with TRBJ2-2; D gene uncertain. Trimming shortened V by 1 base and J by 7 bases, and 4 bases separated the two germline ends. There are 12 residues in the CDR3. Germline V gives CDR1 SEHNR, CDR2 FQNEAQ (reference sequence). CDR3: CASSLVDGELFF. CDR3 nucleotide sequence: TGTGCCAGCAGCTTAGTCGACGGGGAGCTGTTTTTT.

This clone was detected only a few times. The chain couples TRBV2 to TRBJ1-5; 10 bases fit TRBD1. Germline CDR1 reads SNHLY; CDR2 reads FYNNEI. The junction had 7 bases not matched to a gene; V was cut back by 4 bases and J by 7 bases. The CDR3 is 15 amino acids. This chain's CDR3 is CASSVDRGRGQPQHF. The CDR3, as DNA: TGTGCCAGCAGTGTCGACAGGGGGCGCGGACAGCCCCAGCATTTT.

This clone was picked up one time. The rearrangement joins TRBV5-1 to TRBJ2-7; TRBD1 agrees at 9 bases. V was pared by 4 bases and J by 0 bases, with 5 bases of the junction left unmatched. Germline V gives CDR1 SGHRS, CDR2 YFSETQ. This CDR3 spans 15 amino acids. The CDR3 DNA reads TGCGCCAGCAGCCCCGGACAGGGGTTCTCCTACGAGCAGTACTTC. It codes for CASSPGQGFSYEQYF.

CDR3 in amino acids: CASSEDNSRTGELFF. Here the CDR3 DNA reads TGTGCCAGCAGCGAAGACAATTCGAGGACCGGGGAGCTGTTTTTT. The chain has TRBV9 and TRBJ2-2; no clear D. CDR1 and CDR2 (germline): SGDLS, YYNGEE. V was shortened by 3 bases and J by 5 bases, with 14 bases between the two germline ends. The CDR3 has 15 residues.

The chain joins TRBV28 to TRBJ1-5; 10 bases agree with TRBD1. This CDR3 region has 15 residues. After removal of 3 bases from V and 7 bases from J, the junction contained 6 bases not matched to a gene. Per the germline V gene, CDR1 is MDHEN and CDR2 is SYDVKM. Written as DNA, the CDR3 is TGTGCCAGCAGTTTTCGACAGGGGGCTTGGCAGCCCCAGCATTTT. Encoded protein: CASSFRQGAWQPQHF.

The genes are TRBV15 and TRBJ2-5, with D tentatively TRBD1 or TRBD2 (6 bases each). Germline V gene data show CDR1 as LNHNV and CDR2 as YYDKDF (reference sequence). This CDR3 contains 19 residues. Trimming took off 0 bases at V and 2 bases at J, with 22 bases between the two ends. The CDR3 sequence: CATSRDKGPRGELQETQYF. DNA of the CDR3: TGTGCCACCAGCAGAGATAAGGGCCCAAGGGGGGAACTACAAGAGACCCAGTACTTC.

The CDR3 reads CASSPQQGQGETQYF. For the CDR3, the DNA is TGCGCCAGCAGCCCCCAACAAGGACAGGGAGAGACCCAGTACTTC. V usage is TRBV4-1 and J usage is TRBJ2-5, with 8 bases that match TRBD1. This CDR3 contains 15 residues. The germline V gene encodes CDR1 MGHRA and CDR2 YSYEKL. The V and J ends lost 4 bases and 4 bases, in that order; junction bases with no gene match: 8.

This clone was recorded a few times. The chain couples TRBV2 to TRBJ2-1; D gene unclear. Germline V CDR1 and CDR2: SNHLY, FYNNEI. The CDR3 loop spans 14 amino acids. V was trimmed by 2 bases and J by 5 bases, leaving 10 bases between them. CDR3 region: CASSERVTNNEQFF. The CDR3 coding sequence is TGTGCCAGCAGTGAAAGGGTCACAAACAATGAGCAGTTCTTC.

V usage is TRBV7-9 and J usage is TRBJ2-5; D may match TRBD1 or TRBD2 (6 bases each). V was shortened by 5 bases and J by 4 bases, with 14 bases between the two germline ends. The CDR3 runs 14 residues. Germline CDR1 reads SEHNR; CDR2 reads FQNEAQ (reference sequence). CDR3 loop: CASSLVGGVETQYF. CDR3 coding DNA: TGTGCCAGCAGCCTCGTGGGGGGCGTAGAGACCCAGTACTTC.

This sequence joins TRBV14 and TRBJ2-1; 14 bases are shared with TRBD2. CDR1 is SGHDN, CDR2 FVKESK, per germline. The V gene end was trimmed by 3 bases and the J gene end by 7 bases; junction bases not matched to a gene: 5. The CDR3 spans 16 residues. CDR3 DNA: TGTGCCAGCAGCCAGGGGGGACTAGCGGGAGTGAATGAGCAGTTCTTC. Protein sequence: CASSQGGLAGVNEQFF.